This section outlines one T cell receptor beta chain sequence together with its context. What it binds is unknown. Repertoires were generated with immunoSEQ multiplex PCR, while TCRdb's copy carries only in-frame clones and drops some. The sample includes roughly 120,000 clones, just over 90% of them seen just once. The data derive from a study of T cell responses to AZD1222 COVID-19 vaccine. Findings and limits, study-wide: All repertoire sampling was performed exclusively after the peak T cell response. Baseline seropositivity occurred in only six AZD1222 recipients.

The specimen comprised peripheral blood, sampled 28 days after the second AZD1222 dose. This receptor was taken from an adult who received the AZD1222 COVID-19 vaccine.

Here the CDR3 reads CASSKRPVSGNTIYF. For the CDR3, the DNA is TGTGCCAGCAGCAAACGACCGGTCTCTGGAAACACCATATATTTT. V gene TRBV7-6 combines with J gene TRBJ1-3; no reliable D call. Germline CDR1 reads SGHVS; CDR2 reads FNYEAQ. Trimming cost V 5 bases and J 0 bases, with 11 bases left between them. There are 15 residues in the CDR3.